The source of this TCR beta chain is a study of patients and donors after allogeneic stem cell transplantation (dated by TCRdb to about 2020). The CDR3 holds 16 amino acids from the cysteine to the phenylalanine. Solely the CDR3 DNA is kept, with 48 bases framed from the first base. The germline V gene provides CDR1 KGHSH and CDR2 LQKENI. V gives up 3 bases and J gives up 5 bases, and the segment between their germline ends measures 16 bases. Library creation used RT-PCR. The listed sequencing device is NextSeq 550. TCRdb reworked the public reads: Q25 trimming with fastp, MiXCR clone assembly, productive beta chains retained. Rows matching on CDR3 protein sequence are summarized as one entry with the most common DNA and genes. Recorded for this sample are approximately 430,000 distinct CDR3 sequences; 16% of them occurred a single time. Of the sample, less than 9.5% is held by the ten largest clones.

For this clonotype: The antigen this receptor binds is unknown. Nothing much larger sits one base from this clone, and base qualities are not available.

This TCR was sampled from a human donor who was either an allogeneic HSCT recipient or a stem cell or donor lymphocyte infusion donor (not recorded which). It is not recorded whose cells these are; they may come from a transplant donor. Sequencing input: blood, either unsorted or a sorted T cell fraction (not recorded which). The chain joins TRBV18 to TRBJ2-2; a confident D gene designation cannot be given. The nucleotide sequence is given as TGTGCCAGCTCACCCCGAGGTTCGTCTTGGACCGGGGAGCTGTTTTTT. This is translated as CASSPRGSSWTGELFF.